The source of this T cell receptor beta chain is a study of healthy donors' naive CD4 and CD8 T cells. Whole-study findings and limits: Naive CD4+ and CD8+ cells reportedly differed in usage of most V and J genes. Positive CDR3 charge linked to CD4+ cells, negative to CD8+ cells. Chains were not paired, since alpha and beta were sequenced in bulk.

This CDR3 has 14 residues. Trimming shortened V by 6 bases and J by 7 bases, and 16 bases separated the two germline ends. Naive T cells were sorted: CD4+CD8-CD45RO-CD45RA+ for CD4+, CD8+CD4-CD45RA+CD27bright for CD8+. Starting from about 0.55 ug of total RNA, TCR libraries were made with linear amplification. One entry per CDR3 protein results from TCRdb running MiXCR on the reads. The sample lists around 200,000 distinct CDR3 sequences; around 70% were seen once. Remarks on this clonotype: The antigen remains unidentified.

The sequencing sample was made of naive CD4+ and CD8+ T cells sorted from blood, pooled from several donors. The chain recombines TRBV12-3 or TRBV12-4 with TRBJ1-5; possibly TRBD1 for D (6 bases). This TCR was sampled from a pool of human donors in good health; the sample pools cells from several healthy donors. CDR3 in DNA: TGTGCCAGCAGCTTGAGGGGGGCGCGCCAGCCCCAGCATTTT. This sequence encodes CASSLRGARQPQHF.